Listed here are 15 T cell receptor beta chains from one sample, sequenced in a study of shared clonotypes between healthy human individuals. Terminally differentiated effector memory CD45RA+ cells were excluded by CCR7 positive selection of CD45RO-negative cells. Sequencing was performed with immunoSEQ multiplex PCR; in TCRdb, only in-frame clones are kept and a portion is missing. The sample has about 1,900,000 clones; less than 95% are singletons. Source material: naive CD8+ T cells sorted from blood. The receptor source for this set is a man between 18 and 35 years old in good health.

J is TRBJ1-5 and V is TRBV5-1, with D tentatively TRBD1 (5 bases). Germline V gene data show CDR1 as SGHRS and CDR2 as YFSETQ. The CDR3 runs 15 residues. V was shortened by 0 bases and J by 4 bases, with 11 bases between the two germline ends. CDR3 sequence (DNA): TGCGCCAGCAGCTTGGAAAAGGACACTAATCAGCCCCAGCATTTT. Amino acids: CASSLEKDTNQPQHF. Supplemented by reference TRBV5-1 and TRBJ1-5, the full variable domain reads KAGVTQTPRYLIKTRGQQVTLSCSPISGHRSVSWYQQTPGQGLQFLFEYFSETQRNKGNFPGRFSGRQFSNSRSEMNVSTLELGDSALYLCASSLEKDTNQPQHFGDGTRLSIL.

The chain couples TRBV7-9 to TRBJ1-2, with D hard to call. V lost 5 bases, J lost 6 bases, and 16 bases lay in between. The CDR3 covers 14 residues. The germline V gene encodes CDR1 SEHNR and CDR2 FQNEAQ (reference sequence). The CDR3 loop reads CASSDEDEANGYTF. In nucleotides, the CDR3 is TGTGCCAGCAGCGACGAAGATGAGGCGAATGGCTACACCTTC.

The chain is built from TRBV19 and TRBJ1-2; D unresolved. The V end lost 7 bases, the J end lost 5 bases, and 17 bases lay between the germline ends. Germline V gives CDR1 LNHDA, CDR2 SQIVND (reference sequence). The length of the CDR3 is 14 residues. DNA of the CDR3: TGTGCCAGTACCATGATGGGAGGGCCGTATGGCTACACCTTC. Translated, it gives CASTMMGGPYGYTF.

This chain links TRBV7-9 with TRBJ2-3; no firm D call. The CDR3 runs 12 residues. V gave up 5 bases and J gave up 2 bases, with 5 bases separating them. The germline V gene encodes CDR1 SEHNR and CDR2 FQNEAQ (reference sequence). CDR3 DNA sequence: TGTGCCAGCAGCCGATACACAGATACGCAGTATTTT. Translation gives CASSRYTDTQYF.

The V and J genes are TRBV18 and TRBJ2-7, with D possibly called TRBD1 or TRBD2 (5 bases each). V dropped 3 bases and J dropped 4 bases, with 13 bases sitting between them. The CDR3 loop spans 14 amino acids. Germline CDR1 and CDR2: KGHSH and LQKENI. CDR3 amino acids: CASSPRGSEYEQYF. The CDR3 coding sequence is TGTGCCAGCTCACCCCGGGGCTCGGAATACGAGCAGTACTTC.

This chain joins TRBV11-2 and TRBJ2-7; 7 nucleotides match TRBD2. Germline CDR1 is SGHAT and CDR2 is FQNNGV. Losses at the gene ends were 2 bases for V and 2 bases for J; bases not matched to a gene: 6. The CDR3 runs 15 residues. For the CDR3, the DNA is TGTGCCAGCAGCTTATCCGGGAGGTCCGCCTACGAGCAGTACTTC. Translation gives CASSLSGRSAYEQYF.

The V and J genes are TRBV19 and TRBJ2-2; 11 bases map to TRBD2. Germline V gives CDR1 LNHDA, CDR2 SQIVND (reference sequence). Trimming cost V 8 bases and J 2 bases; bases outside gene matches: 13. This CDR3 contains 18 residues. The CDR3 DNA reads as TGTGCCAGTTCTGGGGTCCCGGGACTAGCGGCCAACACCGGGGAGCTGTTTTTT. Its translation is CASSGVPGLAANTGELFF.

V usage is TRBV19 and J usage is TRBJ1-2; 8 bases are shared with TRBD1. The CDR3 is 16 amino acids. Germline V lookup: CDR1 LNHDA, CDR2 SQIVND (reference sequence). V was clipped by 4 bases and J by 3 bases; unmatched bases: 10. Here the CDR3 reads CASSTDRGSFDYGYTF. CDR3 DNA sequence: TGTGCCAGTAGTACCGACAGGGGCTCGTTTGACTATGGCTACACCTTC.

With regard to this clone: Other DNA sequences within the sample encode an identical CDR3. The genes are TRBV7-9 and TRBJ2-7; a weak D match, TRBD2 (5 bases). Germline CDR1 and CDR2: SEHNR and FQNEAQ (reference sequence). This CDR3 has 13 residues. Trimming removed 1 base from V and 3 bases from J, with 7 bases in between. CDR3 nucleotides: TGTGCCAGCAGCTTAGTGGCGGGCTACGAGCAGTACTTC. Translation gives CASSLVAGYEQYF.

This chain links TRBV25-1 with TRBJ2-7; D is possibly TRBD2 (6 bases). The germline V gene encodes CDR1 MGHDK and CDR2 SYGVNS. The V and J ends lost 4 bases and 2 bases respectively, with 9 bases between them. There are 13 residues in the CDR3. In DNA form, the CDR3 reads TGTGCCAGCAGTGGGAGACTAGCCTACGAGCAGTACTTC. Amino acid sequence: CASSGRLAYEQYF.

This clone was seen a single time. This rearrangement joins TRBV4-2 to TRBJ2-1, with 8 bases identical to TRBD2. The germline V gene encodes CDR1 LGHNA and CDR2 YNFKEQ. The CDR3 runs to 16 residues. J lost 4 bases, V lost 0 bases, and 5 bases had no gene match. The CDR3 DNA sequence: TGTGCCAGCAGCCAAGAGTTGGCTAGCGGGTACAATGAGCAGTTCTTC. Residues: CASSQELASGYNEQFF.

This sequence joins TRBV4-3 and TRBJ2-5, with a weak D call TRBD2 (6 bases). The CDR3 loop spans 15 amino acids. Per germline, CDR1 LGHNA and CDR2 YSLEER. The ends were cut back, 0 bases at V and 4 bases at J, with 12 bases in the middle. CDR3 amino acids: CASSQDGTPPETQYF. The CDR3 coding sequence is TGCGCCAGCAGCCAAGACGGGACTCCCCCAGAGACCCAGTACTTC.

V gene TRBV6-5 combines with J gene TRBJ2-2; 11 nucleotides line up with TRBD1. V gave up 9 bases and J gave up 7 bases; unmatched junction bases: 10. The CDR3 is made up of 15 amino acids. Germline CDR1 is MNHEY and CDR2 is SVGAGI. CDR3 sequence reads: CASVEGQGEYGELFF. CDR3 bases: TGTGCCAGTGTGGAGGGACAGGGGGAATACGGGGAGCTGTTTTTT.

About this clone itself: Other nucleotide sequences from this sample produce the same CDR3. This sequence joins TRBV6-5 and TRBJ2-1, with a tentative D call TRBD2 (5 bases). CDR1 is MNHEY, CDR2 SVGAGI, per germline. CDR3 size: 14 residues. Trimming removed 0 bases from V and 6 bases from J, with 9 bases in between. In DNA, the CDR3 is TGTGCCAGCAGTTACTCAGGGAGTGGCAATGAGCAGTTCTTC. It specifies CASSYSGSGNEQFF.

The rearrangement joins TRBV28 to TRBJ1-5, with D unclear. With 8 bases removed from V and 0 bases from J, the gap between germline ends came to 29 bases. The CDR3 runs to 20 residues. Looked up from germline, CDR1 is MDHEN and CDR2 is SYDVKM. The CDR3 is CASWNPADGTPSYSNQPQHF. The CDR3 region has the DNA TGTGCCAGCTGGAACCCGGCAGACGGTACACCTTCTTATAGCAATCAGCCCCAGCATTTT.